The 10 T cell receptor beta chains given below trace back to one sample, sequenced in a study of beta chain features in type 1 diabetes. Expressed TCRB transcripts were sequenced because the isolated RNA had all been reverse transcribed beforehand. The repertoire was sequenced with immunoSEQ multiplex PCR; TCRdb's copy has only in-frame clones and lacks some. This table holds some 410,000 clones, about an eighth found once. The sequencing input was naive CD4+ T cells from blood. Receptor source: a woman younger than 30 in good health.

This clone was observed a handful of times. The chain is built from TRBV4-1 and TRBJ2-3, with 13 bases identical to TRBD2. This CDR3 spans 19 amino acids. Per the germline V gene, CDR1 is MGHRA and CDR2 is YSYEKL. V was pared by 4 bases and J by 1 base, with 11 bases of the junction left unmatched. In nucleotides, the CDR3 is TGCGCCAGCAGCCCACTACTAGCGGGGGGGCCACTAGGCACAGATACGCAGTATTTT. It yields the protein CASSPLLAGGPLGTDTQYF.

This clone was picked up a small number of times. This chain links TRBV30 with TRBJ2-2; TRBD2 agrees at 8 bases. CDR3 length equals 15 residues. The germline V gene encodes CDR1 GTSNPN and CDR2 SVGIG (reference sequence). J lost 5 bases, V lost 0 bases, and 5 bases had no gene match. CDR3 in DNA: TGTGCCTGGAGTGTAAGCCTAGCGGGTACCGGGGAGCTGTTTTTT. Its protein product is CAWSVSLAGTGELFF. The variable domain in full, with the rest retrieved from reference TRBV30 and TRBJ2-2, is SQTIHQWPATLVQPVGSPLSLECTVEGTSNPNLYWYRQAAGRGLQLLFYSVGIGQISSEVPQNLSASRPQDRQFILSSKKLLLSDSGFYLCAWSVSLAGTGELFFGEGSRLTVL.

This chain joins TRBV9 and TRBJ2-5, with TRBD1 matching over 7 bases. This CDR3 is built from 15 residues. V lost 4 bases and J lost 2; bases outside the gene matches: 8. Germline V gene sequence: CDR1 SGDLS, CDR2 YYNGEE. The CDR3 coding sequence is TGTGCCAGCAGCCTTGGGACAGCCGAACAAGAGACCCAGTACTTC. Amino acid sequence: CASSLGTAEQETQYF.

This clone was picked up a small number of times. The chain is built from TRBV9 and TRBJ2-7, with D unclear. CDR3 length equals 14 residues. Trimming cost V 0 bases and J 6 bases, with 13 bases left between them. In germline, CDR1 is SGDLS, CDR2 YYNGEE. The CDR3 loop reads CASSVDGGLREQYF. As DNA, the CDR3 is TGTGCCAGCAGCGTAGATGGTGGGCTGCGCGAGCAGTACTTC.

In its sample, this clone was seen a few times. CDR3 amino acids: CASSLAGLYTDTQYF. In nucleotides, the CDR3 is TGCGCCAGCAGCTTGGCCGGCCTATACACAGATACGCAGTATTTT. The J gene is TRBJ2-3, the V gene TRBV5-1; D not certain. The CDR3 runs 15 residues. CDR1 is SGHRS, CDR2 YFSETQ, per germline. V was clipped by 0 bases and J by 2 bases, with 10 bases between them. Based on the CDR3 plus reference TRBV5-1 and TRBJ2-3, the full variable domain is KAGVTQTPRYLIKTRGQQVTLSCSPISGHRSVSWYQQTPGQGLQFLFEYFSETQRNKGNFPGRFSGRQFSNSRSEMNVSTLELGDSALYLCASSLAGLYTDTQYFGPGTRLTVL.

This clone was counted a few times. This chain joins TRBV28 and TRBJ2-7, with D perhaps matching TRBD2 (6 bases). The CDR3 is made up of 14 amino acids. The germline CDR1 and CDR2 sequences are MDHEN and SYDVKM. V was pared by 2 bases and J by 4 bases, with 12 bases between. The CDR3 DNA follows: TGTGCCAGCAGTTTAACTAGCCAGTATTACGAGCAGTACGTC. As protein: CASSLTSQYYEQYV.

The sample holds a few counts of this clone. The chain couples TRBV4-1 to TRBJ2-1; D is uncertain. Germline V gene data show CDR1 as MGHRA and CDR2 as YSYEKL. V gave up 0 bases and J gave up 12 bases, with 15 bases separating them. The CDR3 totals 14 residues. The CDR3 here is CASSQDLDRVVQFF. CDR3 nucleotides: TGCGCCAGCAGCCAAGATCTGGATCGGGTTGTGCAGTTCTTC.

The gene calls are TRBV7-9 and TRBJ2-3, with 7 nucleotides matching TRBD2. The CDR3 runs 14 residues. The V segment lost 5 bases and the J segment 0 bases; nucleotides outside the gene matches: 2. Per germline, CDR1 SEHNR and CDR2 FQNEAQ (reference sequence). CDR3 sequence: CASSRSGSTDTQYF. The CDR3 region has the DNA TGTGCCAGCAGCCGTAGCGGGAGCACAGATACGCAGTATTTT.

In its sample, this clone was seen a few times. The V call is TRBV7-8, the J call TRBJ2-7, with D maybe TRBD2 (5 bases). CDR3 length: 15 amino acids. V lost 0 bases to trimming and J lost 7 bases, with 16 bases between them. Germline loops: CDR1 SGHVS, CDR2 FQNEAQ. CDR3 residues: CASSLALGIRGEQYV. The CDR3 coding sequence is TGTGCCAGCAGCTTAGCGCTCGGGATCCGTGGTGAGCAGTACGTC.

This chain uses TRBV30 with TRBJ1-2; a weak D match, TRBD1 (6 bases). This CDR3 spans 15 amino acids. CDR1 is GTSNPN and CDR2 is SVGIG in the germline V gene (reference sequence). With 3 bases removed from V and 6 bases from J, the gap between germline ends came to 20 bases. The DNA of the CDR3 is TGTGCCTGGAGGCTGCTAACAGGGAAGGCGGATGGCTACACCTTC. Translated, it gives CAWRLLTGKADGYTF.